This TCR beta chain was identified during a study of cytomegalovirus exposure and HLA in healthy donors. Findings and caveats of the study: HLA alleles were associated with 15,000 to 20,000 TCR beta sequences in a later analysis at 0.05 false discovery rate.

In regard to this clone: The antigen remains undetermined.

The V segment lost 4 bases and the J segment 0 bases; nucleotides outside the gene matches: 3. CDR1 is MNHNS, CDR2 SASEGT, per germline. The CDR3 covers 14 residues. Vbeta (60) and Jbeta (13) primers were used in the PCR. Libraries were prepared by immunoSEQ multiplex PCR; TCRdb keeps only in-frame clonotypes and omits some of them. This table holds 200,000 to 250,000 clones. This TCR was sampled from a girl aged 2-15 years in good health and CMV-seropositive. The V gene is TRBV6-1, the J gene TRBJ2-7; TRBD1 matches at 7 bases. The sequenced sample was PBMCs. DNA for the CDR3: TGTGCCAGCAGTGGAAGGGACAGCTCCTACGAGCAGTACTTC. It codes for CASSGRDSSYEQYF.